The 24 T cell receptor beta chains in this list originate from one sample, sequenced in a study of blood T cell repertoires in COVID-19 (dated by TCRdb to between 2020 and 2021). Library prep was done by the immunoSEQ multiplex PCR assay. Not all clones reach the TCRdb copy of this immuneACCESS table, which keeps in-frame sequences only. Checked studies attribute under half of the gap to unresolved V genes and leave the rest unexplained. The table for this sample lists 120,000 or so clones; about 83% of them were counted only once. 3.9% of the sample lies in the top ten. What was sequenced was peripheral blood. These receptors originate from a man in his 60s with acute or convalescent COVID-19.

The V call is TRBV6-5, the J call TRBJ2-1; 11 nucleotides align to TRBD2. The V segment lost 6 bases and the J segment 8 bases; nucleotides outside the gene matches: 9. Germline V gene sequence: CDR1 MNHEY, CDR2 SVGAGI. This CDR3 has 15 amino acids. In DNA, the CDR3 is TGTGCCAGCAGGGGGTCACTAGCGGGAGCCCATGAGCAGTTCTTC. It specifies CASRGSLAGAHEQFF.

The CDR3 loop reads CSASRWGADTEAFF. DNA of the CDR3: TGCAGTGCTAGTCGATGGGGCGCGGACACTGAAGCTTTCTTT. The chain couples TRBV20-1 to TRBJ1-1; D is possibly TRBD1 (5 bases). Between the trimmed V and J ends, which lost 3 bases and 3 bases, there was a span of 14 bases. This CDR3 spans 14 amino acids. Germline V gene data show CDR1 as DFQATT and CDR2 as SNEGSKA (reference sequence).

The rearrangement uses TRBV19 and TRBJ2-1, with 8 bases lining up with TRBD2. This CDR3 is built from 15 residues. The trim removed 1 base at V and 6 bases at J, leaving 5 bases unmatched. In germline, CDR1 is LNHDA, CDR2 SQIVND (reference sequence). This chain's CDR3 is CASSIAGGAFNEQFF. CDR3 DNA: TGTGCCAGTAGTATAGCGGGAGGGGCCTTCAATGAGCAGTTCTTC.

The rearrangement links TRBV28 to TRBJ2-3; 10 bases line up with TRBD2. J lost 3 bases, V lost 6 bases, and 24 bases had no gene match. The CDR3 runs 21 residues. Germline V gives CDR1 MDHEN, CDR2 SYDVKM. The DNA for the CDR3 is TGTGCCAGCAGCCCCGCCGGGTTAGCGGGAGGCCCGGAGGCCCTGACAGATACGCAGTATTTT. Protein sequence: CASSPAGLAGGPEALTDTQYF. The full variable domain, completed using reference TRBV28 and TRBJ2-3, is DVKVTQSSRYLVKRTGEKVFLECVQDMDHENMFWYRQDPGLGLRLIYFSYDVKMKEKGDIPEGYSVSREKKERFSLILESASTNQTSMYLCASSPAGLAGGPEALTDTQYFGPGTRLTVL.

The chain joins TRBV19 to TRBJ2-5; 12 bases are shared with TRBD1. The ends lost 5 bases at V and 6 bases at J; junction bases unmatched: 13. The germline gives CDR1 LNHDA, CDR2 SQIVND (reference sequence). The CDR3 consists of 17 residues. The DNA for the CDR3 is TGTGCCAGTAGTCCGGAATCCGGGACAGGGGGCGATAAGACCCAGTACTTC. This gives the protein CASSPESGTGGDKTQYF.

This clone appeared a few times. The junction shows a germline mismatch at one end, possibly a read error. This chain links TRBV11-3 with TRBJ2-1, with D possibly being TRBD2 (5 bases). This CDR3 has 16 amino acids. CDR1 SGHNT and CDR2 YENEEA come from the germline V gene. The CDR3 spells CASSLNGEISFNEQFF. The DNA for the CDR3 is TGTGCCAGCAGCTTAAATGGGGAGATCTCCTTCAATGAGCAGTTCTTC. The variable domain in full, with the rest retrieved from reference TRBV11-3 and TRBJ2-1, is EAGVVQSPRYKIIEKKQPVAFWCNPISGHNTLYWYLQNLGQGPELLIRYENEEAVDDSQLPKDRFSAERLKGVDSTLKIQPAELGDSAVYLCASSLNGEISFNEQFFGPGTRLTVL.

This clone was observed once. DNA of the CDR3: TGTGCCAGCAGTTTAAGCGGGGGCTATGGCTACACCTTC. Translation: CASSLSGGYGYTF. The rearrangement links TRBV12-3 or TRBV12-4 to TRBJ1-2, with D maybe TRBD1 (5 bases). The V end lost 2 bases, the J end lost 4 bases, and 8 bases lay between the germline ends. The CDR3 totals 13 residues.

The CDR3 bases are TGTGCCAGCAGCCACACGGGAGCAGAGGCCACAGATACGCAGTATTTT. Translating it yields CASSHTGAEATDTQYF. This chain uses TRBV9 with TRBJ2-3, with D possibly matching TRBD2 (6 bases). The CDR3 sequence is 16 residues long. The V end was cut by 4 bases, the J end by 2 bases, with 17 bases between. Per germline, CDR1 SGDLS and CDR2 YYNGEE.

This chain links TRBV2 with TRBJ2-7, with TRBD2 identical over 13 bases. Germline trimming cut 5 bases from V and 0 bases from J; bases unmatched to any gene: 13. Germline V CDR1 and CDR2: SNHLY, FYNNEI. CDR3 size: 19 residues. CDR3 region: CASSRAGTSGKWGSYEQYF. CDR3 coding DNA: TGTGCCAGCAGTCGAGCCGGGACTAGCGGGAAGTGGGGCTCCTACGAGCAGTACTTC.

V usage is TRBV28 and J usage is TRBJ2-3, with 8 bases that match TRBD2. The V gene's germline CDR1 is MDHEN and CDR2 SYDVKM. The CDR3 consists of 17 residues. V lost 10 bases to trimming and J lost 0 bases; unmatched junction nucleotides: 15. CDR3 amino acids: CAILPGLDLASTDTQYF. Written as DNA, the CDR3 is TGTGCCATCCTTCCGGGACTAGATTTGGCTAGCACAGATACGCAGTATTTT.

J is TRBJ2-4 and V is TRBV28; D is perhaps TRBD1 (5 bases). CDR3 length: 18 residues. The germline V and J ends were trimmed by 8 bases and 3 bases, with 26 bases remaining between them. The germline V gene encodes CDR1 MDHEN and CDR2 SYDVKM. The CDR3 here is CASSTKGSRVGFKNIQYF. Written as DNA, the CDR3 is TGTGCCAGCTCGACGAAGGGCTCCAGGGTCGGGTTCAAAAACATTCAGTACTTC.

The V gene is TRBV29-1, the J gene TRBJ2-2; 9 nucleotides line up with TRBD2. Germline CDR1 is SQVTM and CDR2 is ANQGSEA. After removal of 5 bases from V and 4 bases from J, the junction contained 14 bases not matched to a gene. This CDR3 has 17 amino acids. The CDR3 DNA is TGCAGCGTTAGTCGACTAGCGGAGTTAGGTGGCACCGGGGAGCTGTTTTTT. It codes for CSVSRLAELGGTGELFF.

This clone was seen just once. The chain combines TRBV30 with TRBJ1-3; tentative D call: TRBD1 (6 bases). The CDR3 length is 14 residues. Germline CDR1 reads GTSNPN; CDR2 reads SVGIG (reference sequence). Trimming left V 3 bases short and J 0 bases short, with 9 bases between. Here the CDR3 DNA reads TGTGCCTGGAGGGGACACCTCTCTGGAAACACCATATATTTT. The encoded protein is CAWRGHLSGNTIYF.

The rearrangement links TRBV11-3 to TRBJ2-7; D call uncertain. The germline V and J ends were trimmed by 8 bases and 1 base, with 12 bases remaining between them. CDR1 is SGHNT, CDR2 YENEEA, per germline. The CDR3 runs to 13 residues. The CDR3 reads CASSFGGSYEQYF. DNA of the CDR3: TGTGCCAGCTCTTTCGGCGGATCCTACGAGCAGTACTTC.

This sequence joins TRBV2 and TRBJ2-7; weak D call: TRBD2 (6 bases). V lost 6 bases to trimming and J lost 1 base, with 10 bases between them. Germline CDR1 and CDR2: SNHLY and FYNNEI. The CDR3 covers 13 residues. In nucleotides, the CDR3 is TGTGCCAGCAGCGCGGGATTTTCCTACGAGCAGTACTTC. This encodes CASSAGFSYEQYF.

This rearrangement joins TRBV6-6 to TRBJ1-1; D ambiguous. The V gene's germline CDR1 is MNHNY and CDR2 SVGAGI (reference sequence). The germline V and J ends were trimmed by 6 bases and 10 bases, with 9 bases remaining between them. There are 10 residues in the CDR3. CDR3 sequence (DNA): TGTGCCAGCAGGACTGACGGAGCTTTCTTT. It translates to CASRTDGAFF.

J is TRBJ1-3 and V is TRBV19; D unresolved. The germline V and J ends were trimmed by 4 bases and 6 bases, with 7 bases remaining between them. The CDR3 has 12 amino acids. The V gene's germline CDR1 is LNHDA and CDR2 SQIVND (reference sequence). The CDR3 DNA is TGTGCCAGTAGTAACGGACTAAACACCATATATTTT. This translates into CASSNGLNTIYF.

The chain has TRBV7-2 and TRBJ2-1; 13 nucleotides line up with TRBD2. With 5 bases clipped from V and 9 bases from J, the junction kept 4 bases outside the gene matches. This CDR3 region has 14 residues. Germline V lookup: CDR1 SGHTA, CDR2 FQGNSA. The CDR3 bases are TGTGCCAGCAGCACACTAGCGGGAGGGGGTGAGCAGTTCTTC. Its protein product is CASSTLAGGGEQFF.

This chain uses TRBV4-1 with TRBJ2-1, with TRBD2 matching over 9 bases. This CDR3 is built from 15 residues. The junction had 14 bases not matched to a gene; V was cut back by 8 bases and J by 9 bases. Germline V lookup: CDR1 MGHRA, CDR2 YSYEKL. The CDR3 DNA reads as TGCGCCAGCTCAGGGGCTAGCGGGGTACCGGGTGAGCAGTTCTTC. Translation gives CASSGASGVPGEQFF.

This chain connects TRBV7-9 to TRBJ2-7; 7 nucleotides agree with TRBD1. The ends lost 1 base at V and 3 bases at J; junction bases unmatched: 9. Germline CDR1 and CDR2: SEHNR and FQNEAQ (reference sequence). The CDR3 is 16 amino acids. As DNA, the CDR3 is TGTGCCAGCAGCTTAGAAACAGGGGCGAGCCTCTACGAGCAGTACTTC. Residues: CASSLETGASLYEQYF.

The chain combines TRBV24-1 with TRBJ2-3; perhaps TRBD1 as D (5 bases). The CDR3 has 14 amino acids. The V end was cut by 7 bases, the J end by 2 bases, with 12 bases between. The germline V gene has CDR1 KGHDR and CDR2 SFDVKD. The CDR3 loop reads CATSSRQYTDTQYF. CDR3 sequence (DNA): TGTGCCACCAGCTCGAGACAGTACACAGATACGCAGTATTTT.

This chain joins TRBV5-1 and TRBJ2-7; TRBD2 aligns across 10 bases. The CDR3 is 15 residues long. The germline gives CDR1 SGHRS, CDR2 YFSETQ. With V trimmed by 0 bases and J by 7 bases, 7 bases remained unmatched. The CDR3 protein is CASSLVLAGVDEQYF. As DNA, the CDR3 is TGCGCCAGCAGCTTGGTTCTAGCGGGAGTCGATGAGCAGTACTTC.

The chain has TRBV6-1 and TRBJ1-5, with a possible D match to TRBD1 (5 bases). Germline CDR1 is MNHNS and CDR2 is SASEGT. Trimming took 2 bases from V and 2 from J, leaving 10 bases between them. The CDR3 totals 15 residues. The CDR3 DNA reads TGTGCCAGCAGTGAAAATTGGGGGGGCAATCAGCCCCAGCATTTT. Protein: CASSENWGGNQPQHF.

This sequence joins TRBV7-9 and TRBJ2-7; 10 nucleotides align to TRBD1. CDR1 and CDR2 (germline): SEHNR, FQNEAQ (reference sequence). Trimming cost V 2 bases and J 3 bases; bases outside gene matches: 4. The CDR3 totals 15 residues. The CDR3 DNA follows: TGTGCCAGCAGCTTACCGACAGGGGGCCGCTACGAGCAGTACTTC. Encoded protein: CASSLPTGGRYEQYF. The full variable domain, rest sourced from reference TRBV7-9 and TRBJ2-7, is DTGVSQNPRHKITKRGQNVTFRCDPISEHNRLYWYRQTLGQGPEFLTYFQNEAQLEKSRLLSDRFSAERPKGSFSTLEIQRTEQGDSAMYLCASSLPTGGRYEQYFGPGTRLTVT.